The clone carrying this TCR beta chain was seen repeatedly, ten times or more. V was pared by 3 bases and J by 7 bases, with 7 bases between. Looked up from germline, CDR1 is MNHNS and CDR2 is SASEGT. This CDR3 region has 12 residues. The data were obtained in a study of early T cells in non-severe SARS-CoV-2 infection. Molecules of cDNA were individually given unique molecular identifiers that were attached to them. TCRdb re-derived calls from the 5' RACE reads in MiXCR, one entry per CDR3 protein. The sample holds 25,000 to 30,000 distinct CDR3 sequences, about 4.8% seen once. The clonotype was recovered from an adult who was a healthcare worker with PCR-confirmed SARS-CoV-2 infection or an uninfected control (not recorded which). Material: whole blood. V is TRBV6-1 and J is TRBJ2-1; D gene uncertain. CDR3 region: CASSDHGNEQFF. For the CDR3, the DNA is TGTGCCAGCAGTGATCATGGGAATGAGCAGTTCTTC.